This T cell receptor (beta chain) was obtained from a study of shared clonotypes between healthy human individuals. TCRdb's table, derived via immunoSEQ multiplex PCR, lists solely in-frame clones and lacks some. The table lists millions of clones, around nine tenths of them singletons, with over 0.12% in the top ten. Germline-derived CDR1 and CDR2 are SGHAT and FQNNGV. V lost 5 bases, J lost 5 bases, and 21 bases lay in between. This CDR3 comprises 17 residues. The study enrolled healthy HIV-negative adults without recent acute infections or vaccinations as donors. This TCR was recovered from a young man in good health. What was sequenced was naive CD4+ T cells sorted from blood. Subset noted: CD45RA+ positively selected. The chain combines TRBV11-2 with TRBJ1-4; D is perhaps TRBD1 (6 bases). The CDR3 DNA sequence: TGTGCCAGCAGCCACTTTTGGGGGCACGGGTTGAATGAAAAACTGTTTTTT. Translation: CASSHFWGHGLNEKLFF.